This record concerns one TCR beta chain sequence. The data belong to a study of blood T cell repertoires in COVID-19. Study details: PBMCs, B-cell-depleted T cells, or T cells provided the cDNA or gDNA that made up the material.

J lost 4 bases, V lost 5 bases, and 4 bases had no gene match. Germline V gives CDR1 SGHRS, CDR2 YFSETQ. The CDR3 is made up of 14 amino acids. Per the authors' pipeline: Amplification with reference gene primers provided the estimates of nucleated cell counts. Measured with immunoSEQ multiplex PCR; TCRdb has only the in-frame clones, and not every one. V, J and clone size are taken as reported in that table, and D and trimming were inferred from the DNA itself. The repertoire holds 250,000 to 400,000 clones, approximately 90% seen once, with roughly 1.7% in the top ten. The sequencing input was peripheral blood. The rearrangement joins TRBV5-1 to TRBJ1-2, with 11 bases fitting TRBD1. The clonotype comes from a woman aged 30 to 39 with COVID-19, enrolled during active disease. The CDR3 coding sequence is TGCGCCAGCAGTAAGGACAGGGGGCCCTATGGCTACACCTTC. Its translation is CASSKDRGPYGYTF.